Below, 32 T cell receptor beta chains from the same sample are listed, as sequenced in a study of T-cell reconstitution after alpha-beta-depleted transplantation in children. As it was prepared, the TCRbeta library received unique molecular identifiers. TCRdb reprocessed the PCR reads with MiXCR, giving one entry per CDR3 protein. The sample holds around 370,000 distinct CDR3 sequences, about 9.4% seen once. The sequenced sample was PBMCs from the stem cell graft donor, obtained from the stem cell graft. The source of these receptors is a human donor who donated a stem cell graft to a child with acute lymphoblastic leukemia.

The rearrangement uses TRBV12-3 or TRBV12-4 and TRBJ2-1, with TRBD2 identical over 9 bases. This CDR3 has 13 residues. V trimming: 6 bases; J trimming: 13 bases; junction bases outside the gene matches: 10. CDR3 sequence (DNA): TGTGCCAGCAGCCCGGGACTAGCTTTATCCCAGTTCTTC. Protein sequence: CASSPGLALSQFF.

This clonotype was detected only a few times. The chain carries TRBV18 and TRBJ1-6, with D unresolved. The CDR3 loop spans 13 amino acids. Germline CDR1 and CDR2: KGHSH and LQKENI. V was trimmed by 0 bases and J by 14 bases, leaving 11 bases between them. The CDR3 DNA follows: TGTGCCAGCTCACCACCGGAGGCGGGGTCCCTCCACTTT. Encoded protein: CASSPPEAGSLHF.

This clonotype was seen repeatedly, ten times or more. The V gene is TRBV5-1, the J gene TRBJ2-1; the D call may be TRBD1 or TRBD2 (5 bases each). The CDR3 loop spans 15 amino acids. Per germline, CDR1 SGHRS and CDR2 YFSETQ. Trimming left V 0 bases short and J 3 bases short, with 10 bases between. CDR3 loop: CASSLEGTDYNEQFF. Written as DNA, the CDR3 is TGCGCCAGCAGCTTGGAGGGGACGGACTACAATGAGCAGTTCTTC.

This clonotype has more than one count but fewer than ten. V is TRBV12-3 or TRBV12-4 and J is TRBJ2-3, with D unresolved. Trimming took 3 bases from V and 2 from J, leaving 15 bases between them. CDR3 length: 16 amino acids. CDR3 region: CASSFEYGTPTDTQYF. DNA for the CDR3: TGTGCCAGCAGTTTTGAGTACGGAACCCCCACAGATACGCAGTATTTT.

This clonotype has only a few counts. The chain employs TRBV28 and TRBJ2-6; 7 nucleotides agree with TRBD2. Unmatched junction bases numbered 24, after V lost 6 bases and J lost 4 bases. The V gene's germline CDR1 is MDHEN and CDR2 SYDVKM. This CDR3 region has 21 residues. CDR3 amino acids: CASSPPPRFLWEGDGANVLTF. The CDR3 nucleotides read TGTGCCAGCAGCCCCCCCCCTCGATTTTTGTGGGAGGGAGACGGGGCCAACGTCCTGACTTTC.

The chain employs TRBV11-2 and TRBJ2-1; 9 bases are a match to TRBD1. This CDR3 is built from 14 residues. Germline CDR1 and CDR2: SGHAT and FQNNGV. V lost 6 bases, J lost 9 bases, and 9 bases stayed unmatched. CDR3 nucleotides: TGTGCCAGCAGATTGATACAGGGGGCGCTTGAGCAGTTCTTC. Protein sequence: CASRLIQGALEQFF.

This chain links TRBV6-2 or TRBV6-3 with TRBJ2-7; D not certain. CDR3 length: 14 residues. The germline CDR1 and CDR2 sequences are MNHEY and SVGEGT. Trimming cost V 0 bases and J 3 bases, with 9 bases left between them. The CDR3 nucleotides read TGTGCCAGCAGTTACTCTGTGGTTTTCTACGAGCAGTACTTC. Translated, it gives CASSYSVVFYEQYF.

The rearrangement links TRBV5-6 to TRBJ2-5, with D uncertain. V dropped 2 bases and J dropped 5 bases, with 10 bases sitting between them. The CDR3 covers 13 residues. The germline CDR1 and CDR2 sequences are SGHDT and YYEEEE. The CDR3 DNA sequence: TGTGCCAGCAGCTTAACCTTATCGGAGACCCAGTACTTC. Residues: CASSLTLSETQYF.

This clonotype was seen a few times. The CDR3 loop reads CASSPGLREQYF. The CDR3 bases are TGCGCCAGCAGCCCGGGATTGAGGGAGCAGTACTTC. V and J are TRBV5-1 and TRBJ2-7; the D gene is possibly TRBD2 (5 bases). The germline V gene has CDR1 SGHRS and CDR2 YFSETQ. CDR3 size: 12 residues. V was cut by 4 bases and J by 7 bases, with 12 bases left in between.

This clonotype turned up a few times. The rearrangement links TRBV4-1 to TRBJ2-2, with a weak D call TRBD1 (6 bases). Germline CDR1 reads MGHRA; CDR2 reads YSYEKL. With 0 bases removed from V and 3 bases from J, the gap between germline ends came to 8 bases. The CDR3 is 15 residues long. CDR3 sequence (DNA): TGCGCCAGCAGCCAAGATCCAGGGGACACCGGGGAGCTGTTTTTT. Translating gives CASSQDPGDTGELFF.

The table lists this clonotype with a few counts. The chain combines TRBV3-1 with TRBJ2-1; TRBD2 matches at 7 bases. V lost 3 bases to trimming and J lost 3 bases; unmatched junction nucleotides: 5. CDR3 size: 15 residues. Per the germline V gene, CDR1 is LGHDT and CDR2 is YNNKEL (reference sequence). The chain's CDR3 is CASSQRERNYNEQFF. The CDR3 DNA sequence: TGTGCCAGCAGCCAGCGGGAGCGGAACTACAATGAGCAGTTCTTC.

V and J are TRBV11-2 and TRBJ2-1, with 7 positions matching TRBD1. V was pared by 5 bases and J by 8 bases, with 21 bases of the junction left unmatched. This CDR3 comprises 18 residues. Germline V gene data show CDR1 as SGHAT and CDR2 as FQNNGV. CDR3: CASSLRTQGVRRYYEQFF. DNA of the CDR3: TGTGCCAGCAGCCTAAGAACGCAGGGGGTACGAAGGTACTATGAGCAGTTCTTC.

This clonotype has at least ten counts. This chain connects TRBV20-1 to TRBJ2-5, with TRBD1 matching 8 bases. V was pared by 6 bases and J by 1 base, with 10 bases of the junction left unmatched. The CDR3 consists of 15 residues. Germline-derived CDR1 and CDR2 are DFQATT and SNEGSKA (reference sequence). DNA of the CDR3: TGCAGTGCAGACGACAGGGGATCGGCCCAAGAGACCCAGTACTTC. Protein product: CSADDRGSAQETQYF.

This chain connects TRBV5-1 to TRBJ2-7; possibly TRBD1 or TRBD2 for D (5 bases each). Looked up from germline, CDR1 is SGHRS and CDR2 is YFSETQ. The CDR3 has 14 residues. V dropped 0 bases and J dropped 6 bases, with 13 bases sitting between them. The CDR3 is CASSLADGTSEQYF. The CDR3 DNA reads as TGCGCCAGCAGCTTGGCGGACGGGACCAGCGAGCAGTACTTC.

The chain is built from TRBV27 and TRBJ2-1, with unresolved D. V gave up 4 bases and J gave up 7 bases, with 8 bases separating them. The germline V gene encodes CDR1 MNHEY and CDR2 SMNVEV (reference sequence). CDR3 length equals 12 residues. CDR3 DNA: TGTGCCAGCAGTTGGGCAGGAAATGAGCAGTTCTTC. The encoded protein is CASSWAGNEQFF.

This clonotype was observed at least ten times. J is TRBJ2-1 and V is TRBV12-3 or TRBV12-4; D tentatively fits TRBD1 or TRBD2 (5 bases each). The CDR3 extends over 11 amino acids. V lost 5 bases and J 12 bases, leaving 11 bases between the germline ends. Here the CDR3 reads CASSPVGVQFF. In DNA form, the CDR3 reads TGTGCCAGCAGTCCCGTGGGGGTGCAGTTCTTC.

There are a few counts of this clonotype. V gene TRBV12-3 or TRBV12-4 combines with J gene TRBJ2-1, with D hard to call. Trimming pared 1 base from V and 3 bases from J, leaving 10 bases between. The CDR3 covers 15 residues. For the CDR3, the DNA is TGTGCCAGCAGTTTAGGGTCGATGGGCTACAATGAGCAGTTCTTC. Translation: CASSLGSMGYNEQFF.

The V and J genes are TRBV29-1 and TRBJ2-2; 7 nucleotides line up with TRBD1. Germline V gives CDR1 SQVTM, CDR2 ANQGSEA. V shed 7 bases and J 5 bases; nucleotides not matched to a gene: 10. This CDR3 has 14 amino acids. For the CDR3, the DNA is TGCAGCGCTGGACAGGTTGCCGGGACCGGGGAGCTGTTTTTT. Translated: CSAGQVAGTGELFF.

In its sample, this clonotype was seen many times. CDR3 loop: CASSVLQGAFLYGYTF. CDR3 bases: TGTGCCAGCAGCGTACTACAGGGAGCGTTTCTCTATGGCTACACCTTC. The genes are TRBV7-3 and TRBJ1-2; possibly TRBD1 for D (6 bases). The CDR3 sequence is 16 residues long. V was pared by 5 bases and J by 4 bases, with 20 bases between. Per the germline V gene, CDR1 is SGHTA and CDR2 is FQGTGA.

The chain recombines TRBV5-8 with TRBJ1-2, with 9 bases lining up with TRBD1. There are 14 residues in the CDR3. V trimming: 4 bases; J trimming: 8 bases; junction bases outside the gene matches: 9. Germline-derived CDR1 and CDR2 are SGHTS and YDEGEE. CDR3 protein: CASSTGQGSGGYTF. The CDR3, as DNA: TGTGCCAGCAGCACTGGACAGGGGTCGGGGGGCTACACCTTC.

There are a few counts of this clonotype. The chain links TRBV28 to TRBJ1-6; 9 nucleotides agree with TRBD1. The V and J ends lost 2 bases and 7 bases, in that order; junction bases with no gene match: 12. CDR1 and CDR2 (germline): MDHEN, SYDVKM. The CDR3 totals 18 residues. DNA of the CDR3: TGTGCCAGCAGTTTAAGGAGGGTAGGGGGACAGGGCAATTCACCCCTCCACTTT. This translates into CASSLRRVGGQGNSPLHF. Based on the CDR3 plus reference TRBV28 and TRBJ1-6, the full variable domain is DVKVTQSSRYLVKRTGEKVFLECVQDMDHENMFWYRQDPGLGLRLIYFSYDVKMKEKGDIPEGYSVSREKKERFSLILESASTNQTSMYLCASSLRRVGGQGNSPLHFGNGTRLTVT.

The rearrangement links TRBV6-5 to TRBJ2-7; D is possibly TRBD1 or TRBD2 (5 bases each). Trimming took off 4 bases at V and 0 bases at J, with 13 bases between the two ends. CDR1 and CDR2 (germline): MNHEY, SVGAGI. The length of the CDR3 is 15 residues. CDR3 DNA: TGTGCCAGCAGTTCCAGCCGGGACGGCTCCTACGAGCAGTACTTC. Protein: CASSSSRDGSYEQYF.

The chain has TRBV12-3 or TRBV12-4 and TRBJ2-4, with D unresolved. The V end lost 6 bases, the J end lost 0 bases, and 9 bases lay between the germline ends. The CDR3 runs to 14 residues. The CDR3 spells CASRQSLAKNIQYF. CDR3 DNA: TGTGCCAGCAGACAGAGCCTAGCCAAAAACATTCAGTACTTC.

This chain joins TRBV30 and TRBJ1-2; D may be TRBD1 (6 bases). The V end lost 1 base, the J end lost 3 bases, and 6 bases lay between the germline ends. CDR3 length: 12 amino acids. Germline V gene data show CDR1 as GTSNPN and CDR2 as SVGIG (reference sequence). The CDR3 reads CAWSGGHYGYTF. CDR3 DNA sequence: TGTGCCTGGAGTGGGGGGCACTATGGCTACACCTTC.

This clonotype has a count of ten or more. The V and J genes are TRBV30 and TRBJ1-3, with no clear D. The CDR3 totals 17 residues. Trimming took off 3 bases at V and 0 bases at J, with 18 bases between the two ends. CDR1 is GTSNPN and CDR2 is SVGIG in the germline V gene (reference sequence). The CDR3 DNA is TGTGCCTGGAGCCGAATTAGAGGGCGAGACTCTGGAAACACCATATATTTT. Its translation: CAWSRIRGRDSGNTIYF.

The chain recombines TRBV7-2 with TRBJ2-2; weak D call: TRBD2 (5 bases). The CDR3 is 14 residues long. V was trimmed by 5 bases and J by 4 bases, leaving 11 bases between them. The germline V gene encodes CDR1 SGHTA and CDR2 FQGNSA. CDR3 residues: CASSIPEGTGELFF. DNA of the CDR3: TGTGCCAGCAGCATACCAGAGGGCACCGGGGAGCTGTTTTTT.

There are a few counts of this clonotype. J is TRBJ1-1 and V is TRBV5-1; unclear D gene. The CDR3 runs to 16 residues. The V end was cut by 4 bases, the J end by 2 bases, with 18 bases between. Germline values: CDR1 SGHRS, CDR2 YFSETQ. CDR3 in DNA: TGCGCCAGCAGCCCATCCCCTTCGACCCGTAACACTGAAGCTTTCTTT. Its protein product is CASSPSPSTRNTEAFF.

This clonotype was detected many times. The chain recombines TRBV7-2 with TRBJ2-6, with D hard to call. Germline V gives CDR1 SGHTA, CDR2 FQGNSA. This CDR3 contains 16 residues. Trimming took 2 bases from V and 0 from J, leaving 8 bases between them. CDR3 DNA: TGTGCCAGCAGCTTAACGAGTACCTCTGGGGCCAACGTCCTGACTTTC. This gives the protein CASSLTSTSGANVLTF.

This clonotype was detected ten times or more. CDR3 in amino acids: CAISENSIYGYTF. In DNA, the CDR3 is TGTGCCATCAGTGAAAACAGTATCTATGGCTACACCTTC. The chain links TRBV10-3 to TRBJ1-2; D is unresolved. Germline CDR1 reads ENHRY; CDR2 reads SYGVKD. Trimming took 3 bases from V and 4 from J, leaving 9 bases between them. The CDR3 is made up of 13 amino acids.

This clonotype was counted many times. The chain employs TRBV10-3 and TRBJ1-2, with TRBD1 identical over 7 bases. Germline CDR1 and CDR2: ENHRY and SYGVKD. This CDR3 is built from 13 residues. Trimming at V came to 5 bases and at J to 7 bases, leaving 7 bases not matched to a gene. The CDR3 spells CAISSGQDFGYTF. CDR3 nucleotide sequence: TGTGCCATCAGTAGCGGACAGGATTTTGGCTACACCTTC.

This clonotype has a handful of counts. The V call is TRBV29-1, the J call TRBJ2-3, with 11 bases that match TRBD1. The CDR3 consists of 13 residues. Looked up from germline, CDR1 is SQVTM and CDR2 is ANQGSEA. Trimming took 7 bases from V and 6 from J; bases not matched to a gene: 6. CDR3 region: CSARTGGRDTQYF. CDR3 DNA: TGCAGCGCCCGGACAGGGGGCAGGGATACGCAGTATTTT.

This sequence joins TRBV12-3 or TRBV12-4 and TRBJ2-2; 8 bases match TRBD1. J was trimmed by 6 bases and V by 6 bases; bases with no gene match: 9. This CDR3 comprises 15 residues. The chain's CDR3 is CASRSRGLFSGELFF. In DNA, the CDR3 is TGTGCCAGCAGATCCAGGGGGCTCTTCTCCGGGGAGCTGTTTTTT.